The 4 T cell receptor beta chains below were found in one sample sequenced in a study of breast tumors, draining lymph nodes, adjacent tissues. MiXCR was run by TCRdb on the multiplex PCR reads, yielding one entry per CDR3 protein. The sample yields around 170,000 distinct CDR3 sequences, roughly a third seen once. The lymph nodes were axillary draining lymph nodes from breast cancer patients. Sequenced material: axillary lymph node tissue. These receptors were obtained from a female donor with breast cancer. Some clones in this sample may be carry-over from other donors' samples.

Many counts were recorded for this clonotype. Written as DNA, the CDR3 is TGTGCCAGCAGTTACCGGCCCGGCGGGGAGACCCAGTACTTC. As protein: CASSYRPGGETQYF. The rearrangement uses TRBV6-5 and TRBJ2-5; D is perhaps TRBD2 (5 bases). The CDR3 loop spans 14 amino acids. With 2 bases removed from V and 5 bases from J, the gap between germline ends came to 12 bases. Germline V gene sequence: CDR1 MNHEY, CDR2 SVGAGI.

The sample holds many counts of this clonotype. This rearrangement joins TRBV11-3 to TRBJ2-7, with a possible D match to TRBD1 (6 bases). Deletions cut 0 bases from V and 0 bases from J, with 15 bases between. The V gene's germline CDR1 is SGHNT and CDR2 YENEEA. CDR3 length equals 17 residues. DNA of the CDR3: TGTGCCAGCAGCTTAGATCCCTGGCAGGGGCTCTCCTACGAGCAGTACTTC. Translated: CASSLDPWQGLSYEQYF. Full variable domain (outside the CDR3, taken from reference TRBV11-3 and TRBJ2-7): EAGVVQSPRYKIIEKKQPVAFWCNPISGHNTLYWYLQNLGQGPELLIRYENEEAVDDSQLPKDRFSAERLKGVDSTLKIQPAELGDSAVYLCASSLDPWQGLSYEQYFGPGTRLTVT.

This clonotype was picked up many times. The rearrangement uses TRBV7-9 and TRBJ1-3; possibly TRBD1 for D (6 bases). Germline V lookup: CDR1 SEHNR, CDR2 FQNEAQ (reference sequence). The CDR3 is made up of 15 amino acids. Trimming removed 6 bases from V and 0 bases from J, with 12 bases in between. The CDR3 loop reads CASSPGTNSGNTIYF. In DNA, the CDR3 is TGTGCCAGCAGTCCCGGGACAAACTCTGGAAACACCATATATTTT.

There are many counts of this clonotype. CDR3 region: CSARDRGDLYQPQHF. For the CDR3, the DNA is TGCAGTGCTAGAGATAGGGGGGATTTATATCAGCCCCAGCATTTT. The chain is built from TRBV20-1 and TRBJ1-5; possible D gene TRBD1, 6 bases. Germline V CDR1 and CDR2: DFQATT, SNEGSKA (reference sequence). The CDR3 sequence is 15 residues long. With 0 bases removed from V and 5 bases from J, the gap between germline ends came to 14 bases.